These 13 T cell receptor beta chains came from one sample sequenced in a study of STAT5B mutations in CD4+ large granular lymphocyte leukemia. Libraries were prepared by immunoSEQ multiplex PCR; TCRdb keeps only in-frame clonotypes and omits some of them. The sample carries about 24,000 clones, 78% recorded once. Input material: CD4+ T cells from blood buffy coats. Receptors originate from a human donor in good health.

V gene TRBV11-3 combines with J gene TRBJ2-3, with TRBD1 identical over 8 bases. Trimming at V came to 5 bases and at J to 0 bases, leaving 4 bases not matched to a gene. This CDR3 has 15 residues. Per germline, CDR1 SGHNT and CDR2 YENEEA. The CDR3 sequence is CASSRGTGSTDTQYF. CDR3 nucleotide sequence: TGTGCCAGCAGCCGCGGGACAGGCAGCACAGATACGCAGTATTTT.

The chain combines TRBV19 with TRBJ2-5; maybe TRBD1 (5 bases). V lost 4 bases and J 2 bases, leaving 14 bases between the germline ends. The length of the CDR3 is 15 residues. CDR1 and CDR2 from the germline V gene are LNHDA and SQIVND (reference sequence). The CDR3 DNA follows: TGTGCCAGTAGTACAGCCTCAGGGTATCAAGAGACCCAGTACTTC. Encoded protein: CASSTASGYQETQYF.

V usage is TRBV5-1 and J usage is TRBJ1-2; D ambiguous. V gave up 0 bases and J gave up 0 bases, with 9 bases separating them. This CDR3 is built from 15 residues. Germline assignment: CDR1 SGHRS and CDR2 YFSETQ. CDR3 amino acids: CASSLVTDANYGYTF. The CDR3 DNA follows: TGCGCCAGCAGCTTGGTAACCGACGCTAACTATGGCTACACCTTC. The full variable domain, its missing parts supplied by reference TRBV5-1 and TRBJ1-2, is KAGVTQTPRYLIKTRGQQVTLSCSPISGHRSVSWYQQTPGQGLQFLFEYFSETQRNKGNFPGRFSGRQFSNSRSEMNVSTLELGDSALYLCASSLVTDANYGYTFGSGTRLTVV.

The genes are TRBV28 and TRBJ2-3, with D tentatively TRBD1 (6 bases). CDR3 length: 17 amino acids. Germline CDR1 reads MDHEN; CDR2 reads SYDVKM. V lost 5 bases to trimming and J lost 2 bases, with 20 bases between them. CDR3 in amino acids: CASSHRDTGVLTDTQYF. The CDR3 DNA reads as TGTGCCAGCAGTCATCGGGACACTGGCGTTCTCACAGATACGCAGTATTTT.

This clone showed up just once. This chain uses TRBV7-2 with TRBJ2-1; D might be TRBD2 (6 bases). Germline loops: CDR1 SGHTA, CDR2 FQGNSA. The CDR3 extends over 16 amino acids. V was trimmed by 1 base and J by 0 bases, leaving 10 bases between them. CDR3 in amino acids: CASSLGASDSYNEQFF. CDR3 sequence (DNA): TGTGCCAGCAGCTTAGGGGCTAGCGACTCCTACAATGAGCAGTTCTTC.

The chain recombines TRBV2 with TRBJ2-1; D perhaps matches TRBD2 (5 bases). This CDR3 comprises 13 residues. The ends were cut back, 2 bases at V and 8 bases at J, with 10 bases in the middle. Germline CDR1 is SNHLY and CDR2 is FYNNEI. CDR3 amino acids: CASSELGSDEQFF. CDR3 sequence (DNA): TGTGCCAGCAGTGAACTAGGGAGCGATGAGCAGTTCTTC.

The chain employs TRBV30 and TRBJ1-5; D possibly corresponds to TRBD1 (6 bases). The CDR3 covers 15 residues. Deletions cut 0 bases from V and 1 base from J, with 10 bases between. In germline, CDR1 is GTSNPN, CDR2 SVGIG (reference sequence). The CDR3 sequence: CAWSVSGASNQPQHF. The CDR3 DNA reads TGTGCCTGGAGTGTATCGGGGGCGAGCAATCAGCCCCAGCATTTT.

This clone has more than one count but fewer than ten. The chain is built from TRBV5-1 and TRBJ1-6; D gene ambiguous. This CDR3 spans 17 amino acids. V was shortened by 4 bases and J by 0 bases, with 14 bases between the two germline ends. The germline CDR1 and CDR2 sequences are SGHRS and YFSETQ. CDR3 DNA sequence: TGCGCCAGCAGCCCGGACGGTGGGTTCTCCTATAATTCACCCCTCCACTTT. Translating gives CASSPDGGFSYNSPLHF.

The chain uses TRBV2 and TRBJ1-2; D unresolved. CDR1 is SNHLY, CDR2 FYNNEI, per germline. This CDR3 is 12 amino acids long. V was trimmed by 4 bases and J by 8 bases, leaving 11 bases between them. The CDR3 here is CASSVYSFGYTF. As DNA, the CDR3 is TGTGCCAGCAGTGTTTACTCTTTCGGCTACACCTTC.

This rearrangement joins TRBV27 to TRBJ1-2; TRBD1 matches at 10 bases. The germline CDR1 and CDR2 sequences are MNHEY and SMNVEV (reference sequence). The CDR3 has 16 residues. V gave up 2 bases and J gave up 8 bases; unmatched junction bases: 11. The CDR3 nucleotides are TGTGCCAGCAGTTTAAAACCGGGGACAGGGGTGAGAGGCTACACCTTC. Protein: CASSLKPGTGVRGYTF.

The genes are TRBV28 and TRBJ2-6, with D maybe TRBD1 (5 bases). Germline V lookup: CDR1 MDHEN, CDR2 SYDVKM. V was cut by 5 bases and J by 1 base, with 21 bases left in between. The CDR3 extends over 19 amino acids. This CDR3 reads CASSTNVHRRSSGANVLTF. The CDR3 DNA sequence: TGTGCCAGCAGTACTAATGTTCACAGGAGAAGTTCTGGGGCCAACGTCCTGACTTTC.

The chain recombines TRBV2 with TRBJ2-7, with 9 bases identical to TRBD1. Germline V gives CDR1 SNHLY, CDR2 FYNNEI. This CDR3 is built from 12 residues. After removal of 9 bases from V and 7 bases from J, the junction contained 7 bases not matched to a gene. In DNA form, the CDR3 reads TGTGCCAGTCACAGGGGGCGTCAGGAGCAGTACTTC. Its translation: CASHRGRQEQYF.

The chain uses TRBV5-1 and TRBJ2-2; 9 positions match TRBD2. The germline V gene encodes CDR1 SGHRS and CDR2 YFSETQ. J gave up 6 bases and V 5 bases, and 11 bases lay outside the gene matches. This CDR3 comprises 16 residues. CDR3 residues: CASSMARGGQAGELFF. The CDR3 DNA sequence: TGCGCCAGCAGTATGGCGCGGGGGGGCCAAGCCGGGGAGCTGTTTTTT.